These 10 T cell receptor beta chains came from one sample sequenced in a study of cytomegalovirus exposure and HLA in healthy donors. This PCR relied on a set of 60 Vbeta primers and 13 Jbeta primers. Profiling relied on immunoSEQ multiplex PCR, and the TCRdb table lists in-frame clones only, not all of them. The sample consists of about 180,000 clones, nearly 80% of them appearing once. What was sequenced was PBMCs. Source of these receptors: a man between 35 and 55 years old in good health and CMV-seropositive.

This chain uses TRBV7-8 with TRBJ2-1; D not certain. V was clipped by 0 bases and J by 5 bases, with 11 bases between them. Looked up from germline, CDR1 is SGHVS and CDR2 is FQNEAQ. The CDR3 spans 15 residues. CDR3 residues: CASSLASSRNNEQFF. In nucleotides, the CDR3 is TGTGCCAGCAGCTTAGCCAGCTCTAGAAACAATGAGCAGTTCTTC. Supplemented by reference TRBV7-8 and TRBJ2-1, the full variable domain reads GAGVSQSPRYKVAKRGQDVALRCDPISGHVSLFWYQQALGQGPEFLTYFQNEAQLDKSGLPSDRFFAERPEGSVSTLKIQRTQQEDSAVYLCASSLASSRNNEQFFGPGTRLTVL.

This chain links TRBV15 with TRBJ2-1; 8 positions match TRBD2. This CDR3 contains 18 residues. The germline CDR1 and CDR2 sequences are LNHNV and YYDKDF (reference sequence). V dropped 6 bases and J dropped 4; count of bases not matched to a gene: 17. The CDR3 protein is CATSRTHELAGQYNEQFF. The CDR3 coding sequence is TGTGCCACCAGTCGTACCCATGAGTTAGCGGGACAATACAATGAGCAGTTCTTC.

CDR3: CASSVGTIDRSGSPLHF. DNA for the CDR3: TGTGCCAGCAGCGTAGGAACTATCGACAGGTCTGGTTCACCCCTCCACTTT. V is TRBV9 and J is TRBJ1-6; D is perhaps TRBD1 (6 bases). V was cut by 0 bases and J by 9 bases, with 19 bases left in between. From germline, CDR1 is SGDLS and CDR2 YYNGEE. The CDR3 spans 17 residues.

The chain recombines TRBV6-1 with TRBJ1-2, with D perhaps TRBD1 (6 bases). This CDR3 region has 15 residues. Germline V CDR1 and CDR2: MNHNS, SASEGT. With 6 bases removed from V and 6 bases from J, the gap between germline ends came to 20 bases. The CDR3 DNA reads as TGTGCCAGCAGGACACCCGGGGGGCAGGTCCATGGCTACACCTTC. Its protein product is CASRTPGGQVHGYTF.

In this sample, this clone turned up once. V gene TRBV11-3 combines with J gene TRBJ2-1; D is perhaps TRBD2 (5 bases). Trimming removed 4 bases from V and 0 bases from J, with 13 bases in between. The V gene's germline CDR1 is SGHNT and CDR2 YENEEA. This CDR3 has 16 amino acids. In DNA, the CDR3 is TGTGCCAGCAGCTCATCGGGATTTAGCTCCTACAATGAGCAGTTCTTC. As protein: CASSSSGFSSYNEQFF.

The rearrangement uses TRBV28 and TRBJ2-1, with D possibly matching TRBD2 (6 bases). The CDR3 sequence is 19 residues long. Germline values: CDR1 MDHEN, CDR2 SYDVKM. Trimming removed 4 bases from V and 0 bases from J, with 22 bases in between. CDR3 protein: CASSSRDSIISGSYNEQFF. For the CDR3, the DNA is TGTGCCAGCAGTTCCCGGGACTCAATTATCTCGGGCTCCTACAATGAGCAGTTCTTC.

V is TRBV6-6 and J is TRBJ1-3; D is unclear. V was shortened by 10 bases and J by 0 bases, with 7 bases between the two germline ends. The CDR3 spans 12 residues. From germline, CDR1 is MNHNY and CDR2 SVGAGI (reference sequence). The CDR3 is CATVLSGNTIYF. CDR3 sequence (DNA): TGTGCCACCGTCCTCTCTGGAAACACCATATATTTT.

This clone has a handful of counts. The chain recombines TRBV2 with TRBJ2-7, with 9 nucleotides matching TRBD1. CDR1 and CDR2 (germline): SNHLY, FYNNEI. This CDR3 spans 16 amino acids. V lost 5 bases, J lost 5 bases, and 13 bases stayed unmatched. The CDR3 region is CASSIARDRAGDEQYF. In DNA, the CDR3 is TGTGCCAGCAGTATCGCCCGGGACAGGGCCGGCGACGAGCAGTACTTC.

This clone was counted only a few times. V usage is TRBV7-8 and J usage is TRBJ1-2, with D perhaps TRBD1 (6 bases). V lost 5 bases, J lost 5 bases, and 18 bases lay in between. CDR3 length equals 15 residues. Germline CDR1 is SGHVS and CDR2 is FQNEAQ. Here the CDR3 reads CASSPTLGQGYGYTF. As DNA, the CDR3 is TGTGCCAGCAGCCCCACACTAGGTCAGGGGTATGGCTACACCTTC. Full variable domain (outside the CDR3, taken from reference TRBV7-8 and TRBJ1-2): GAGVSQSPRYKVAKRGQDVALRCDPISGHVSLFWYQQALGQGPEFLTYFQNEAQLDKSGLPSDRFFAERPEGSVSTLKIQRTQQEDSAVYLCASSPTLGQGYGYTFGSGTRLTVV.

This rearrangement joins TRBV19 to TRBJ1-1; D possibly corresponds to TRBD1 (6 bases). Trimming removed 6 bases from V and 8 bases from J, with 16 bases in between. The CDR3 consists of 13 residues. Looked up from germline, CDR1 is LNHDA and CDR2 is SQIVND (reference sequence). The CDR3 region has the DNA TGTGCCAGTAGGAGAAGCTCCGGGACAGAAGCTTTCTTT. Its protein product is CASRRSSGTEAFF.